These T cell receptor beta chains were read from a single sample in a study of long-term antiretroviral therapy in people with HIV. Profiling relied on immunoSEQ multiplex PCR, and the TCRdb table lists in-frame clones only, not all of them. The sample lists 13,000 to 15,000 clones; 80% were seen once. The specimen comprised unsorted PBMCs, sampled 3.2 years before starting antiretroviral therapy. The receptors originated from a man aged 35 to 55 with HIV. Both conserved end residues are part of each CDR3. A D gene is named only where the DNA matches it firmly. Expanded clones get a size class; other rows say once, few or many, or leave the size out.

clone_size	v_call	d_call	j_call	cdr3_nt	cdr3_aa
few	TRBV9	.	TRBJ1-1	TGTGCCAGCAGCGTAGATTTTGGTCAGGAGGCTGAAGCTTTCTTT	CASSVDFGQEAEAFF
.	TRBV6-5	.	TRBJ2-2	TGTGCCAGCAGTTACACGCCCGGGGGGGAGCTGTTTTTT	CASSYTPGGELFF
.	TRBV23-1	TRBD1	TRBJ1-2	TGCGCCAGCAGTCAATCGACAGGGAGATATGGCTACACCTTC	CASSQSTGRYGYTF
.	TRBV5-1	.	TRBJ2-7	TGCGCCAGCAGCGGGTCGGTCCGGGGCGAGCAGTACTTC	CASSGSVRGEQYF
.	TRBV5-4	TRBD1	TRBJ2-1	TGTGCCAGCAGCCTTCTTACAGGGGATCAACAGTTCTTC	CASSLLTGDQQFF
.	TRBV5-4	.	TRBJ2-3	TGTGCCAGCAGCTTGGACTGGAGCACAGATACGCAGTATTTT	CASSLDWSTDTQYF
.	TRBV4-1	.	TRBJ1-2	TGCGCCAGCAGCCAAGTATCGTCATCGGGGTCGAGGACGAACTATGGCTACACCTTC	CASSQVSSSGSRTNYGYTF
.	TRBV5-1	.	TRBJ2-7	TGCGCCAGCAGCTTAGGTTCCGGTCCGCGGAACGAGCAGTACTTC	CASSLGSGPRNEQYF
.	TRBV9	.	TRBJ2-2	TGTGCCAGCAGCTATCAGGAGTTCGGGGAGCTGTTTTTT	CASSYQEFGELFF
.	TRBV27	.	TRBJ2-7	TGTGCCAGCAGTTCACCTAACCGGGCGCCCGAGCAGTACTTC	CASSSPNRAPEQYF
.	TRBV27	TRBD1	TRBJ1-1	TGTGCCAGCAGTCCCCGACAGGGGGCCCCTGAAGCTTTCTTT	CASSPRQGAPEAFF
.	TRBV2	.	TRBJ1-1	TGTGCCAGCAGCCCCCCGGGACTCAAGAACACTGAAGCTTTCTTT	CASSPPGLKNTEAFF
.	TRBV28	.	TRBJ1-6	TGTGCCACACCTCGGACAGTTCTAAATTCACCCCTCCACTTT	CATPRTVLNSPLHF
.	TRBV5-6	.	TRBJ2-1	TGTGCCAGCAGCCCCGGGGTCTGGGTTAGCGATGAGCAGTTCTTC	CASSPGVWVSDEQFF
.	TRBV6-1	.	TRBJ1-6	TGTGCCAGCAGTTGGGATTATAATTCACCCCTCCACTTT	CASSWDYNSPLHF
once	TRBV9	TRBD1	TRBJ2-7	TGTGCCAGCAGCGTAGGGACAGGGGTCTACGAGCAGTACTTC	CASSVGTGVYEQYF
.	TRBV12-5	.	TRBJ2-3	TGTGCTAGTGCCCTTACAGGGAACACAGATACGCAGTATTTT	CASALTGNTDTQYF
.	TRBV29-1	TRBD1	TRBJ2-7	TGCAGCGTTGAAGTCAGGGGGCCCTATAATCTTTACGAGCAGTACTTC	CSVEVRGPYNLYEQYF
.	TRBV7-3	TRBD1	TRBJ2-1	TGTGCCAGCAGCTTAAGAGCAACAGGGGCGGTGGACTCCTACAATGAGCAGTTCTTC	CASSLRATGAVDSYNEQFF
.	TRBV30	.	TRBJ1-3	TGTGCCTGGAGTGTAGAGGGACGGATCTCTGGAAACACCATATATTTT	CAWSVEGRISGNTIYF
.	TRBV5-4	TRBD1	TRBJ1-2	TGTGCCAGCAGCCCCGGGACAGGGGGCGCCGAACGAAGTAGCTACACCTTC	CASSPGTGGAERSSYTF
.	TRBV5-4	.	TRBJ1-5	TGTGCCAGCAGCTTCGGGGAAGGATCGAATCAGCCCCAGCATTTT	CASSFGEGSNQPQHF
.	TRBV19	.	TRBJ2-2	TGTGCCAGTAACTCAGGGTTTGCCGGGGAGCTGTTTTTT	CASNSGFAGELFF
.	TRBV5-1	.	TRBJ1-4	TGCGCCAGCAGCTCCAGTGCAACTAATGAAAAACTGTTTTTT	CASSSSATNEKLFF
.	TRBV19	.	TRBJ2-1	TGTGCCAGTAGTATTGTCACAGGGCCCTACAATGAGCAGTTCTTC	CASSIVTGPYNEQFF
.	TRBV5-1	.	TRBJ2-1	TGCGCCAGCAGCTTGGAGCCGGGACTTAGATACAATGAGCAGTTCTTC	CASSLEPGLRYNEQFF
.	TRBV30	.	TRBJ1-2	TGTGCCTGGAGTTCGACAGATGGCTACACCTTC	CAWSSTDGYTF
.	TRBV12-5	TRBD1	TRBJ1-2	TGTGCTAGTGGTTTGGCCGGGACAGGGAACTATGGCTACACCTTC	CASGLAGTGNYGYTF
.	TRBV5-1	.	TRBJ1-2	TGCGCCAGCAGCTCACTACCAGGGGAAGGCAACTATGGCTACACCTTC	CASSSLPGEGNYGYTF
.	TRBV11-2	.	TRBJ2-7	TGTGCCAGCAGCTTAGGGCGGGCGAACTCCTACGAGCAGTACTTC	CASSLGRANSYEQYF
.	TRBV9	TRBD2	TRBJ2-1	TGTGCCAGCAGCGTATCCGTGACTAGCGGGGGGGACAATGAGCAGTTCTTC	CASSVSVTSGGDNEQFF
.	TRBV6-1	.	TRBJ2-1	TGTGCCAGCAGTGAACAGGGCCTAAGCTCCTACAATGAGCAGTTCTTC	CASSEQGLSSYNEQFF
.	TRBV6-1	TRBD2	TRBJ2-3	TGTGCCAGCAGTGAAGTCGATAGCGGGGGGAAGGATACGCAGTATTTT	CASSEVDSGGKDTQYF
.	TRBV30	TRBD1	TRBJ1-2	TGTGCCTGGAGACCCACAGGGGAGGATGGCTACACCTTC	CAWRPTGEDGYTF
.	TRBV5-1	TRBD1	TRBJ1-1	TGCGCCAGCAGCGTACCGGGACAGGGCACTGAAGCTTTCTTT	CASSVPGQGTEAFF
.	TRBV5-4	TRBD1	TRBJ2-5	TGTGCCAGCAGCTTACTAGTCCCGACAGGGCAAGAGACCCAGTACTTC	CASSLLVPTGQETQYF
.	TRBV6-1	.	TRBJ2-1	TGTGCCAGCAGTGAAGACGGGCCACAATACAATGAGCAGTTCTTC	CASSEDGPQYNEQFF
.	TRBV15	.	TRBJ2-7	TGTGCCACCAGCAGAGATCTAGGTGGCTACGAGCAGTACTTC	CATSRDLGGYEQYF
.	TRBV14	TRBD1	TRBJ1-5	TGTGCCAGCAGCCGGACAGGGAGTGGTAATCAGCCCCAGCATTTT	CASSRTGSGNQPQHF
once	TRBV2	TRBD1	TRBJ2-7	TGTGCCAGCAGTGGGGGACAGGGCCCCTATGCTCTGTACGAGCAGTACTTC	CASSGGQGPYALYEQYF
.	TRBV6-6	.	TRBJ1-2	TGTGCCAGCAGCTCTTCAGACAGGAACGGACCCTTC	CASSSSDRNGPF
.	TRBV11-2	.	TRBJ2-2	TGTGCCAGCAGCTTAGAGTCCCACACCGGGGAGCTGTTTTTT	CASSLESHTGELFF
.	TRBV9	.	TRBJ1-2	TGTGCCAGCTCCATATCACTTCAGGGTTCCCTCTATGGCTACACCTTC	CASSISLQGSLYGYTF
.	TRBV5-1	.	TRBJ1-2	TGCGCCAGCAGCGATCGTACTGGGCCCTATGGCTACACCTTC	CASSDRTGPYGYTF
.	TRBV2	TRBD1	TRBJ1-2	TGTGCCAGCAGTGATCCCGGGACAGGCTATGGCTACACCTTC	CASSDPGTGYGYTF
.	TRBV6-1	TRBD1	TRBJ2-7	TGTGCCAGCACCCACTCCGTGGGACAGGGCTACGAGCAGTACTTC	CASTHSVGQGYEQYF